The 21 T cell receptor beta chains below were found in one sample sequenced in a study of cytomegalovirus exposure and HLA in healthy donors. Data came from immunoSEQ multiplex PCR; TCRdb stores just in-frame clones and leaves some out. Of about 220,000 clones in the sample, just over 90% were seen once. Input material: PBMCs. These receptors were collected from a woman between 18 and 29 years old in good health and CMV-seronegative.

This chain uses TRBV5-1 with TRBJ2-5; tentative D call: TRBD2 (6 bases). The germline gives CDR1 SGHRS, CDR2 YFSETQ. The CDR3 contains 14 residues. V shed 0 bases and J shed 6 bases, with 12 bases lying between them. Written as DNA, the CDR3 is TGCGCCAGCAGCTTGGCCGGCGGGGAGCAGACCCAGTACTTC. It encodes CASSLAGGEQTQYF.

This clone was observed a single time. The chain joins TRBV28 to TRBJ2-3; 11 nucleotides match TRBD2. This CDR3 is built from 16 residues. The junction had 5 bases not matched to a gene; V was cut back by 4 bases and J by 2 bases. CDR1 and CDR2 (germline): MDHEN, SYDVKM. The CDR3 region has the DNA TGTGCCAGCAGTTACCAGACTAGCGGGATCACAGATACGCAGTATTTT. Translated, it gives CASSYQTSGITDTQYF.

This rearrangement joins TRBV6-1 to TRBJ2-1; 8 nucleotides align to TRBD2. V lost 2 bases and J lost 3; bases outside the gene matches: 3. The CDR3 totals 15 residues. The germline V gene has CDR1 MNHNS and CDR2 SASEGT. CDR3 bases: TGTGCCAGCAGTGAACAACTAGCGGACTACAATGAGCAGTTCTTC. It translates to CASSEQLADYNEQFF.

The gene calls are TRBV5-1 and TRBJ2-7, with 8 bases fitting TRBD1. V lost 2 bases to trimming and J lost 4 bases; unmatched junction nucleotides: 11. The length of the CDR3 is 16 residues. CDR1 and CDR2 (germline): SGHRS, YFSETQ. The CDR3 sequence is CASSLTGGVLSYEQYF. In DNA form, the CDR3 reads TGCGCCAGCAGCTTAACAGGGGGAGTCCTTAGTTACGAGCAGTACTTC.

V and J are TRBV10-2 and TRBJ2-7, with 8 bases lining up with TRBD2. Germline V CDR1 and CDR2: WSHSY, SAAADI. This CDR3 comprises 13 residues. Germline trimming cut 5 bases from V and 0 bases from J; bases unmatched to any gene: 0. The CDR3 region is CASSSGSSYEQYF. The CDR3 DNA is TGCGCCAGCAGTAGCGGGAGCTCCTACGAGCAGTACTTC.

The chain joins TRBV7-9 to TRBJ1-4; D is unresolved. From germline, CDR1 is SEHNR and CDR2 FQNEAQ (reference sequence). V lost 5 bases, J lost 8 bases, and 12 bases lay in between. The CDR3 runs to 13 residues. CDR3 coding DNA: TGTGCCAGCAGCCCCCGGAGAGGGGAAAAACTGTTTTTT. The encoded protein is CASSPRRGEKLFF.

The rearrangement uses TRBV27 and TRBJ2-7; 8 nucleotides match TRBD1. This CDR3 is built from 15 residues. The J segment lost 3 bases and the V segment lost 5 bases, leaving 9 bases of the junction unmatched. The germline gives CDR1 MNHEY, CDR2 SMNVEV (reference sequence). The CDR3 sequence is CASSIYRDRHYEQYF. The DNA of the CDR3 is TGTGCCAGCAGTATCTACCGGGACAGGCACTACGAGCAGTACTTC.

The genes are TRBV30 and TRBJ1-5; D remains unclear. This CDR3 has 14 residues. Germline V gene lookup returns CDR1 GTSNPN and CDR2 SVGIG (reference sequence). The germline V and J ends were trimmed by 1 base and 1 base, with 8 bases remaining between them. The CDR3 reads CAWSGGISNQPQHF. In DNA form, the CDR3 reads TGTGCCTGGAGTGGAGGAATAAGCAATCAGCCCCAGCATTTT.

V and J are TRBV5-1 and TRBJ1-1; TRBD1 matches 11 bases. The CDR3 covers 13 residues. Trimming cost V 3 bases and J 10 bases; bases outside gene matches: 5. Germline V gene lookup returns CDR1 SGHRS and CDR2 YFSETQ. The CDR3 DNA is TGCGCCAGCAGCTCGGACAGGGGGCCGGGAGCTTTCTTT. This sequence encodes CASSSDRGPGAFF.

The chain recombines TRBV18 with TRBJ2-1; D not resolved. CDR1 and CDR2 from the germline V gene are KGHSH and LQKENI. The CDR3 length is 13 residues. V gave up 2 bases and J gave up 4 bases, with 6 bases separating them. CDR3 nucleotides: TGTGCCAGCTCACCAGCCGGGTACAATGAGCAGTTCTTC. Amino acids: CASSPAGYNEQFF.

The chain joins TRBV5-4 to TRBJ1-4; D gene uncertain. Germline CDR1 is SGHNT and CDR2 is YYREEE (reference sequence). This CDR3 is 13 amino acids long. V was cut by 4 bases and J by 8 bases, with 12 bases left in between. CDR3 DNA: TGTGCCAGCAGCGTCGACATAGCGGAAAAACTGTTTTTT. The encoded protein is CASSVDIAEKLFF.

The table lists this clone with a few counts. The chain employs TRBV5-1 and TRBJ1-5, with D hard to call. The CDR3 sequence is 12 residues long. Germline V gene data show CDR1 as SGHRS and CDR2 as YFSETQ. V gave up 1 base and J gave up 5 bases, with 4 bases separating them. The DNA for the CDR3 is TGCGCCAGCAGCTTGCGCGATCAGCCCCAGCATTTT. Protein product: CASSLRDQPQHF.

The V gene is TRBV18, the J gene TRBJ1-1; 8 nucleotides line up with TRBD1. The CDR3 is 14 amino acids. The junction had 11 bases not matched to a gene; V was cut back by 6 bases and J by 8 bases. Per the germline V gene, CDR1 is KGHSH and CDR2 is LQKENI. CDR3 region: CASSTQGAFNEAFF. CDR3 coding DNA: TGTGCCAGCTCGACTCAGGGGGCGTTTAACGAAGCTTTCTTT.

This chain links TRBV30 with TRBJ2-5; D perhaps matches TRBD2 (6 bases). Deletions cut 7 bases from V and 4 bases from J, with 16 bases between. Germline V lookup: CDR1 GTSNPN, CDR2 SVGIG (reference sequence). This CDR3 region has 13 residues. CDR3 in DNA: TGTGCCTCCCCTCGGGGGTCGGGAGAGACCCAGTACTTC. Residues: CASPRGSGETQYF.

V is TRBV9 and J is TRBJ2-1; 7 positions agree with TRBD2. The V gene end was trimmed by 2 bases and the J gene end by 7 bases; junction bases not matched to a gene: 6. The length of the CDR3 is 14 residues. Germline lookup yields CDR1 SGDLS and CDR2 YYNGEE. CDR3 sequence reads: CASSVRGSWNEQFF. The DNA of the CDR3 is TGTGCCAGCAGCGTTCGCGGGAGTTGGAATGAGCAGTTCTTC.

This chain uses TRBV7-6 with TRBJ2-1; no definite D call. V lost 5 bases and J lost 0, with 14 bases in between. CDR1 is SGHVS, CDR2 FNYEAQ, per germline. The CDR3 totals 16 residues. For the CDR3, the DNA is TGTGCCAGCAGCCCCCGCTTGGTCAGCTCCTACAATGAGCAGTTCTTC. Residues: CASSPRLVSSYNEQFF. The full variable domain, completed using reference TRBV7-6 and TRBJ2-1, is GAGVSQSPRYKVTKRGQDVALRCDPISGHVSLYWYRQALGQGPEFLTYFNYEAQQDKSGLPNDRFSAERPEGSISTLTIQRTEQRDSAMYRCASSPRLVSSYNEQFFGPGTRLTVL.

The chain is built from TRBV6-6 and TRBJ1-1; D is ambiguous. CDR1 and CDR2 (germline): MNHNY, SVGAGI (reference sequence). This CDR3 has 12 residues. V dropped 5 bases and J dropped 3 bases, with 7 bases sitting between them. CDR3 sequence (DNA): TGTGCCAGCAGTGTAGTCGACACTGAAGCTTTCTTT. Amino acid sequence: CASSVVDTEAFF.

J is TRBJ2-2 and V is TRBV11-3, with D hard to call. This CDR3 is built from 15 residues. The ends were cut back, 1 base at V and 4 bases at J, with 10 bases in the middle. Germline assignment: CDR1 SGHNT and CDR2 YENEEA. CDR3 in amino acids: CASSLGGSGTGELFF. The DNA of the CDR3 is TGTGCCAGCAGCTTAGGCGGTTCGGGCACCGGGGAGCTGTTTTTT.

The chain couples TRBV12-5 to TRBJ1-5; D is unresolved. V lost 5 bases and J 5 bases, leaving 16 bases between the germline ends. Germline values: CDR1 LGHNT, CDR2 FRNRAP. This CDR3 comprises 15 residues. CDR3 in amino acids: CASGLGEASYQPQHF. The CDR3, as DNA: TGTGCTAGTGGTCTCGGGGAGGCGTCTTATCAGCCCCAGCATTTT.

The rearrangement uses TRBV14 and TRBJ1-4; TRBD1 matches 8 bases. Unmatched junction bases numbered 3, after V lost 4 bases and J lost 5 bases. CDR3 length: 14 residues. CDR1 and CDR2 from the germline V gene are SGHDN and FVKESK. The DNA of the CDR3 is TGTGCCAGCAGCCGACAGGGGTTGAATGAAAAACTGTTTTTT. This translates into CASSRQGLNEKLFF.

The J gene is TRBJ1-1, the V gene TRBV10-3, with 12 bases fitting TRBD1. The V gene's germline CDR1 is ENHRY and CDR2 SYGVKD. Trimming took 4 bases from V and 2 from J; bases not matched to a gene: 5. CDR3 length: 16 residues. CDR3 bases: TGTGCCATCAGTGCGGGACAGGGGGCCCCTAACACTGAAGCTTTCTTT. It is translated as CAISAGQGAPNTEAFF.